This passage covers 17 T cell receptor beta chains from one sample sequenced in a study of T cells in localized non-small cell lung cancer. Measured with immunoSEQ multiplex PCR; TCRdb has only the in-frame clones, and not every one. Of about 21,000 clones listed, roughly 90% are singletons. The input for sequencing was peripheral blood mononuclear cells, taken before any cancer treatment. The receptors derive from a male donor aged 60 or over with stage II lung adenocarcinoma.

The J gene is TRBJ2-1, the V gene TRBV19; 8 nucleotides align to TRBD2. This CDR3 is 16 amino acids long. J gave up 3 bases and V 2 bases, and 6 bases lay outside the gene matches. Germline CDR1 and CDR2: LNHDA and SQIVND (reference sequence). For the CDR3, the DNA is TGTGCCAGTAGTATACGGAGCGGGGGAGGCTACAATGAGCAGTTCTTC. Its translation: CASSIRSGGGYNEQFF.

This chain joins TRBV6-4 and TRBJ2-4, with 9 nucleotides matching TRBD2. V was pared by 8 bases and J by 4 bases, with 15 bases of the junction left unmatched. CDR1 and CDR2 (germline): MRHNA, SNTAGT. This CDR3 region has 17 residues. The CDR3 here is CASPTTTSGRKKNIQYF. In nucleotides, the CDR3 is TGTGCCAGCCCTACTACGACTAGCGGAAGGAAAAAAAACATTCAGTACTTC.

The chain uses TRBV4-1 and TRBJ2-1; 9 bases agree with TRBD1. Germline-derived CDR1 and CDR2 are MGHRA and YSYEKL. The trim removed 1 base at V and 9 bases at J, leaving 13 bases unmatched. This CDR3 is 17 amino acids long. Here the CDR3 DNA reads TGCGCCAGCAGCCAAGTCCATTCCAGGGACAGGGTTCGTGAGCAGTTCTTC. It codes for CASSQVHSRDRVREQFF.

J is TRBJ2-5 and V is TRBV29-1; tentatively, D is TRBD1 or TRBD2 (5 bases each). Germline CDR1 SQVTM, CDR2 ANQGSEA. CDR3 length: 13 residues. Deletions cut 7 bases from V and 2 bases from J, with 14 bases between. CDR3 DNA: TGCAGCGCCGCCGGGACGTCGCAAGAGACCCAGTACTTC. Protein sequence: CSAAGTSQETQYF.

This chain joins TRBV29-1 and TRBJ1-1; 8 bases map to TRBD1. With 1 base clipped from V and 7 bases from J, the junction kept 11 bases outside the gene matches. Germline loops: CDR1 SQVTM, CDR2 ANQGSEA. This CDR3 has 15 residues. The CDR3 DNA sequence: TGCAGCGTTGAAGCTGTGGGACAGGTCTTTGATGAAGCTTTCTTT. The encoded protein is CSVEAVGQVFDEAFF.

The CDR3 region has the DNA TGTGCCATCTCGTTCGACAGGCTTCAAGAGACCCAGTACTTC. Protein sequence: CAISFDRLQETQYF. This sequence joins TRBV10-3 and TRBJ2-5; possible D gene TRBD1, 6 bases. Trimming removed 8 bases from V and 2 bases from J, with 15 bases in between. The CDR3 length is 14 residues. Germline V gives CDR1 ENHRY, CDR2 SYGVKD.

The rearrangement joins TRBV7-3 to TRBJ2-1; D is ambiguous. V lost 5 bases to trimming and J lost 4 bases, with 9 bases between them. The CDR3 contains 13 residues. Germline loops: CDR1 SGHTA, CDR2 FQGTGA. Here the CDR3 reads CASSLGRYNEQFF. In nucleotides, the CDR3 is TGTGCCAGCAGCCTAGGACGGTACAATGAGCAGTTCTTC.

This rearrangement joins TRBV4-1 to TRBJ2-5; D unresolved. The germline gives CDR1 MGHRA, CDR2 YSYEKL. Trimming left V 0 bases short and J 5 bases short, with 13 bases between. CDR3 length equals 15 residues. This CDR3 is CASSQEGSRPETQYF. DNA for the CDR3: TGCGCCAGCAGCCAAGAAGGATCCAGGCCGGAGACCCAGTACTTC.

The chain uses TRBV6-1 and TRBJ1-4; TRBD1 might be the D (6 bases). The V gene lost 5 bases and the J gene lost 7 bases, with 17 bases spanning the gap. The CDR3 sequence is 15 residues long. Looked up from germline, CDR1 is MNHNS and CDR2 is SASEGT. The chain's CDR3 is CASSWVEGVAEKLFF. For the CDR3, the DNA is TGTGCCAGCAGTTGGGTGGAGGGGGTCGCTGAAAAACTGTTTTTT.

The J gene is TRBJ2-1, the V gene TRBV5-1; tentative D call: TRBD2 (5 bases). V dropped 5 bases and J dropped 10 bases, with 10 bases sitting between them. The CDR3 extends over 11 amino acids. CDR1 SGHRS and CDR2 YFSETQ come from the germline V gene. The CDR3 loop is CASSIGVEQFF. In DNA, the CDR3 is TGCGCCAGCAGTATCGGGGTCGAGCAGTTCTTC.

The chain carries TRBV4-1 and TRBJ2-5, with D uncertain. V was pared by 2 bases and J by 2 bases, with 18 bases between. Germline values: CDR1 MGHRA, CDR2 YSYEKL. This CDR3 spans 17 amino acids. CDR3 in amino acids: CASSQKWAGNFQETQYF. CDR3 bases: TGCGCCAGCAGCCAAAAGTGGGCAGGAAACTTTCAAGAGACCCAGTACTTC.

The chain recombines TRBV6-6 with TRBJ2-5; tentatively, D is TRBD2 (5 bases). CDR3 size: 14 residues. Deletions cut 7 bases from V and 5 bases from J, with 17 bases between. Germline CDR1 reads MNHNY; CDR2 reads SVGAGI (reference sequence). This CDR3 is CASTLRRIGETQYF. The CDR3 coding sequence is TGTGCCAGCACCCTCAGGAGGATTGGGGAGACCCAGTACTTC.

V is TRBV7-3 and J is TRBJ2-1; no firm D call. Trimming stripped 5 bases from V and 9 bases from J, with 20 bases between. This CDR3 region has 15 residues. The germline CDR1 and CDR2 sequences are SGHTA and FQGTGA. In DNA, the CDR3 is TGTGCCAGCAGCGACGACATGGGCGGTTTGAGTGAGCAGTTCTTC. Encoded protein: CASSDDMGGLSEQFF. Variable domain in full (rest from reference TRBV7-3 and TRBJ2-1): GAGVSQTPSNKVTEKGKYVELRCDPISGHTALYWYRQSLGQGPEFLIYFQGTGAADDSGLPNDRFFAVRPEGSVSTLKIQRTERGDSAVYLCASSDDMGGLSEQFFGPGTRLTVL.

The chain recombines TRBV19 with TRBJ2-6, with D possibly being TRBD1 or TRBD2 (5 bases each). This CDR3 region has 15 residues. CDR1 and CDR2 (germline): LNHDA, SQIVND (reference sequence). The germline V and J ends were trimmed by 8 bases and 1 base, with 12 bases remaining between them. The CDR3 loop reads CASRDPYSGANVLTF. The CDR3 nucleotides read TGTGCCAGTCGGGACCCCTATTCTGGGGCCAACGTCCTGACTTTC.

The V and J genes are TRBV5-1 and TRBJ1-5, with unresolved D. The germline gives CDR1 SGHRS, CDR2 YFSETQ. V lost 8 bases to trimming and J lost 0 bases, with 21 bases between them. The CDR3 totals 17 residues. CDR3 residues: CASLMVPGRVSNQPQHF. The CDR3 nucleotides are TGCGCCAGTTTAATGGTCCCGGGCAGAGTTAGCAATCAGCCCCAGCATTTT.

J is TRBJ1-1 and V is TRBV5-1; D remains ambiguous. From germline, CDR1 is SGHRS and CDR2 YFSETQ. This CDR3 region has 15 residues. Deletions cut 3 bases from V and 1 base from J, with 13 bases between. CDR3 coding DNA: TGCGCCAGCAGCTGGCAGAAAAACGGGAACACTGAAGCTTTCTTT. Protein sequence: CASSWQKNGNTEAFF.

CDR3 DNA: TGTGCCAGCAGAAACGGGGCGGGAGAGACAGATACGCAGTATTTT. Translated, it gives CASRNGAGETDTQYF. V gene TRBV6-5 combines with J gene TRBJ2-3, with 7 bases aligning to TRBD2. The CDR3 is made up of 15 amino acids. Per the germline V gene, CDR1 is MNHEY and CDR2 is SVGAGI. Trimming removed 6 bases from V and 3 bases from J; junction bases left unmatched: 9.